This is a list of T cell receptor beta chains from one sample in a study of beta chain features in type 1 diabetes. Using immunoSEQ multiplex PCR, the repertoire was profiled, and TCRdb retains in-frame clones only, with some absent. The profile shows roughly 120,000 clones, less than 40% of them singletons. The sequenced sample was stem cell memory CD4+ T cells from blood. All receptors come from a woman between 18 and 29 years old in good health. The CDR3 runs from the conserved cysteine through the conserved F or W. The D gene is left open where the match is weak. Clone size is given for some rows only: seen once, a few or many times, or a class if the clone is expanded.

d_call,j_call,cdr3_length,v_call,clone_size,cdr3_aa,cdr3_nt
TRBD1,TRBJ2-2,15,TRBV4-3,.,CASSLYTGAVGELFF,TGCGCCAGCAGCCTATACACAGGGGCGGTCGGGGAGCTGTTTTTT
.,TRBJ1-3,13,TRBV19,.,CASGERIGNTIYF,TGTGCCAGCGGGGAAAGGATTGGAAACACCATATATTTT
TRBD1,TRBJ2-1,14,TRBV11-2,.,CASSPGQGYNEQFF,TGTGCCAGCAGCCCTGGACAGGGCTACAATGAGCAGTTCTTC
.,TRBJ2-7,14,TRBV7-9,few,CASSLIGSGGEQYF,TGTGCCAGCAGCTTAATCGGGTCCGGGGGCGAGCAGTACTTC
TRBD2,TRBJ2-5,16,TRBV28,.,CASNKSLSGNQETQYF,TGTGCCAGCAACAAGTCCCTTAGCGGGAACCAAGAGACCCAGTACTTC
.,TRBJ2-6,17,TRBV7-9,.,CASSLRDTHSGANVLTF,TGTGCCAGCAGCCTCCGGGACACGCACTCTGGGGCCAACGTCCTGACTTTC
TRBD1,TRBJ2-7,14,TRBV5-1,.,CASSSGTGLSEQYF,TGCGCCAGCAGCTCCGGGACAGGGCTTTCTGAGCAGTACTTC
TRBD1,TRBJ2-7,14,TRBV27,.,CASSFPRDRYEQYF,TGTGCCAGCAGTTTTCCCCGGGACAGGTACGAGCAGTACTTC
.,TRBJ1-3,14,TRBV28,few,CASSRAPSGNTIYF,TGTGCCAGCTCGAGGGCCCCCTCTGGAAACACCATATATTTT
TRBD2,TRBJ2-1,15,TRBV30,.,CAWSRTSGGYNEQFF,TGTGCCTGGAGCAGGACTAGCGGGGGCTACAATGAGCAGTTCTTC
TRBD1,TRBJ1-4,18,TRBV7-9,.,CASRRLRDRGSTNEKLFF,TGTGCCAGCAGACGCCTCCGGGACAGGGGTTCTACTAATGAAAAACTGTTTTTT
TRBD2,TRBJ2-1,14,TRBV6-6,.,CASRTGGSYNEQFF,TGTGCCAGCAGGACGGGGGGCTCCTACAATGAGCAGTTCTTC
TRBD2,TRBJ2-7,13,TRBV10-3,.,CAIRGLAGYEQYF,TGTGCCATCAGGGGACTAGCAGGCTACGAGCAGTACTTC
.,TRBJ2-1,15,TRBV7-9,few,CASSFQIQQGSEQFF,TGTGCCAGCAGCTTTCAGATTCAACAGGGAAGTGAGCAGTTCTTC
TRBD2,TRBJ2-1,18,TRBV4-2,few,CASSQGTPSGLAFYEQFF,TGTGCCAGCAGCCAAGGGACGCCCTCGGGACTAGCGTTCTATGAGCAGTTCTTC
.,TRBJ1-5,19,TRBV4-1,.,CASSQAVFRRADSNQPQHF,TGCGCCAGCAGCCAAGCCGTTTTTAGGCGGGCAGATAGCAATCAGCCCCAGCATTTT
TRBD2,TRBJ2-1,16,TRBV11-2,few,CASSLDRASGRNEQFF,TGTGCCAGCAGCTTAGATCGTGCTAGCGGGAGAAATGAGCAGTTCTTC
TRBD2,TRBJ2-1,16,TRBV19,.,CASQLAGPRRDNEQFF,TGTGCCAGTCAACTAGCGGGACCCCGGAGGGACAATGAGCAGTTCTTC
.,TRBJ2-7,16,TRBV15,.,CATSRVRGGEAYEQYF,TGTGCCACCAGCAGAGTAAGAGGAGGGGAGGCCTACGAGCAGTACTTC
.,TRBJ2-2,15,TRBV7-8,.,CASSFRGINTGELFF,TGTGCCAGCAGCTTTAGGGGCATCAACACCGGGGAGCTGTTTTTT
TRBD2,TRBJ2-1,19,TRBV7-9,.,CASSPLKKAREPPTNEQFF,TGTGCCAGCAGCCCCCTCAAAAAGGCGCGGGAGCCCCCCACGAATGAGCAGTTCTTC
.,TRBJ2-7,14,TRBV10-3,.,CAITGTQRVGEQYF,TGTGCCATCACGGGGACACAGCGAGTAGGCGAGCAGTACTTC
TRBD1,TRBJ2-2,14,TRBV2,.,CASSQGTGPGELFF,TGTGCCAGCAGTCAGGGGACAGGTCCCGGGGAGCTGTTTTTT